What follows describes a single T cell receptor (beta chain). Germline V gives CDR1 MNHEY, CDR2 SMNVEV (reference sequence). The CDR3 has 11 residues. Between the trimmed V and J ends, which lost 6 bases and 7 bases, there was a span of 10 bases. TCRdb's table, derived via immunoSEQ multiplex PCR, lists solely in-frame clones and lacks some. The data contain about 13,000 clones, roughly 70% of them singletons. The data belong to a study of tumor-infiltrating lymphocytes in localized non-small cell lung cancer. The receptor was isolated from a human donor with non-small cell lung cancer. Sequenced sample: lung tumor tissue. The gene calls are TRBV27 and TRBJ2-7; D unresolved. Here the CDR3 DNA reads TGTGCCAGCAGATTGGGGTGGGAGCAGTACTTC. Amino acid sequence: CASRLGWEQYF.